The 28 T cell receptor beta chains reported below all come from one sample, sequenced in a study of cytomegalovirus exposure and HLA in healthy donors. 60 Vbeta and 13 Jbeta primers were used in PCR. The table came from immunoSEQ multiplex PCR; TCRdb's copy has only in-frame clones and leaves some out. The sample comprises some 150,000 clones, 60% to 85% of which are singletons, and under 4.5% rests with the top ten. Source material: PBMCs. The receptors come from a woman in her 40s in good health and CMV-seronegative.

The chain is built from TRBV28 and TRBJ2-7; TRBD1 might be the D (5 bases). The CDR3 sequence is 14 residues long. CDR1 and CDR2 (germline): MDHEN, SYDVKM. V gave up 0 bases and J gave up 2 bases, with 8 bases separating them. CDR3 nucleotides: TGTGCCAGCAGTTTATGGACAGAGACCTACGAGCAGTACTTC. Encoded protein: CASSLWTETYEQYF.

The chain carries TRBV7-9 and TRBJ2-3; 9 nucleotides align to TRBD2. CDR1 and CDR2 from the germline V gene are SEHNR and FQNEAQ (reference sequence). V was clipped by 1 base and J by 1 base; unmatched bases: 0. The CDR3 totals 15 residues. The CDR3 loop reads CASSLVAGGTDTQYF. CDR3 coding DNA: TGTGCCAGCAGCTTAGTAGCGGGGGGCACAGATACGCAGTATTTT.

This rearrangement joins TRBV6-6 to TRBJ1-5; TRBD1 matches 8 bases. The junction had 3 bases not matched to a gene; V was cut back by 6 bases and J by 5 bases. The CDR3 covers 13 residues. Germline CDR1 is MNHNY and CDR2 is SVGAGI (reference sequence). The CDR3 DNA sequence: TGTGCCAGCAGACTACAGGGGGATCAGCCCCAGCATTTT. Translated: CASRLQGDQPQHF.

There are a few counts of this clone. V and J are TRBV19 and TRBJ1-5, with D possibly matching TRBD1 (6 bases). CDR1 and CDR2 from the germline V gene are LNHDA and SQIVND (reference sequence). V was cut by 7 bases and J by 2 bases, with 18 bases left in between. This CDR3 region has 16 residues. CDR3 sequence: CASTSPQGQGNQPQHF. CDR3 in DNA: TGTGCCAGTACCTCCCCCCAGGGGCAGGGCAATCAGCCCCAGCATTTT. Looking up the rest from reference TRBV19 and TRBJ1-5 gives the full variable domain: DGGITQSPKYLFRKEGQNVTLSCEQNLNHDAMYWYRQDPGQGLRLIYYSQIVNDFQKGDIAEGYSVSREKKESFPLTVTSAQKNPTAFYLCASTSPQGQGNQPQHFGDGTRLSIL.

The gene calls are TRBV6-5 and TRBJ2-3, with D possibly being TRBD2 (6 bases). The length of the CDR3 is 14 residues. The germline gives CDR1 MNHEY, CDR2 SVGAGI. V gave up 4 bases and J gave up 3 bases, with 11 bases separating them. The CDR3 region is CASSFRAGTDTQYF. The DNA of the CDR3 is TGTGCCAGCAGTTTCCGGGCGGGAACAGATACGCAGTATTTT.

This chain joins TRBV11-2 and TRBJ1-4; TRBD1 aligns across 10 bases. CDR3 length equals 17 residues. Germline CDR1 SGHAT, CDR2 FQNNGV. J was trimmed by 1 base and V by 5 bases; bases with no gene match: 7. Written as DNA, the CDR3 is TGTGCCAGCAGCCTCGGACAGGGGGTGGGAACTAATGAAAAACTGTTTTTT. Residues: CASSLGQGVGTNEKLFF.

The rearrangement links TRBV6-6 to TRBJ2-7; 8 bases map to TRBD1. With V trimmed by 2 bases and J by 1 base, 1 base remained unmatched. This CDR3 has 14 amino acids. Germline V gene lookup returns CDR1 MNHNY and CDR2 SVGAGI (reference sequence). The CDR3 DNA reads TGTGCCAGCAGTTACACAGGGGGGTCCTACGAGCAGTACTTC. Protein: CASSYTGGSYEQYF.

The V call is TRBV28, the J call TRBJ2-7; 11 bases map to TRBD2. V was clipped by 2 bases and J by 12 bases; unmatched bases: 9. This CDR3 has 14 residues. From germline, CDR1 is MDHEN and CDR2 SYDVKM. CDR3 loop: CASSLLTSGAPRYF. The CDR3 DNA reads TGTGCCAGCAGTTTACTGACTAGCGGGGCCCCCCGGTACTTC.

The V gene is TRBV29-1, the J gene TRBJ2-1; 11 bases map to TRBD2. Germline V gene sequence: CDR1 SQVTM, CDR2 ANQGSEA. The CDR3 runs to 12 residues. The V gene end was trimmed by 3 bases and the J gene end by 13 bases; junction bases not matched to a gene: 5. The CDR3 bases are TGCAGCGTTGAGAGTAGCGGGAGGGCTCAGTTCTTC. Translation gives CSVESSGRAQFF.

In its sample, this clone was seen once. The chain employs TRBV30 and TRBJ1-1, with no clear D. V lost 0 bases and J lost 5, with 4 bases in between. The CDR3 has 11 amino acids. Germline CDR1 reads GTSNPN; CDR2 reads SVGIG (reference sequence). CDR3 nucleotide sequence: TGTGCCTGGAGTGTACAGACTGAAGCTTTCTTT. It specifies CAWSVQTEAFF.

The J gene is TRBJ1-2, the V gene TRBV27; maybe TRBD1 (5 bases). Between the trimmed V and J ends, which lost 3 bases and 7 bases, there was a span of 15 bases. Germline V gene sequence: CDR1 MNHEY, CDR2 SMNVEV (reference sequence). This CDR3 is 14 amino acids long. DNA of the CDR3: TGTGCCAGCAGTTTGTGGGGGGAAGGGGTTGGCTACACCTTC. The encoded protein is CASSLWGEGVGYTF.

As to this clone: One end of the junction fails to match germline, which may point to a read error. The genes are TRBV7-9 and TRBJ1-1; unclear D gene. This CDR3 spans 13 amino acids. The germline V gene has CDR1 SEHNR and CDR2 FQNEAQ (reference sequence). The CDR3 reads CASTLMGSTEAFF. The CDR3 bases are TGTGCCAGCACCTTAATGGGGAGCACTGAAGCTTTCTTT.

The chain is built from TRBV10-3 and TRBJ2-3; 8 nucleotides align to TRBD2. Germline CDR1 ENHRY, CDR2 SYGVKD. The CDR3 length is 15 residues. V dropped 3 bases and J dropped 6; count of bases not matched to a gene: 8. The CDR3 sequence is CAISDQREWGDTQYF. Written as DNA, the CDR3 is TGTGCCATCAGTGACCAGCGGGAGTGGGGGGATACGCAGTATTTT.

This clone was seen only a few times. The chain is built from TRBV13 and TRBJ2-2; D perhaps matches TRBD2 (5 bases). V gave up 7 bases and J gave up 7 bases, with 19 bases separating them. Germline V lookup: CDR1 PRHDT, CDR2 FYEKMQ (reference sequence). The length of the CDR3 is 15 residues. The CDR3 sequence: CASIRELDMGGELFF. The CDR3 bases are TGTGCCAGCATAAGGGAGCTTGATATGGGCGGGGAGCTGTTTTTT.

The chain carries TRBV19 and TRBJ2-5; TRBD2 matches 10 bases. The CDR3 runs to 14 residues. Germline lookup yields CDR1 LNHDA and CDR2 SQIVND (reference sequence). After removal of 6 bases from V and 5 bases from J, the junction contained 6 bases not matched to a gene. CDR3 loop: CASRTGTSEETQYF. DNA of the CDR3: TGTGCCAGTAGAACCGGGACTAGCGAGGAGACCCAGTACTTC.

The CDR3 DNA is TGTGCCAGCAGCTTGACGGGGGGGCCGGGGGAGACCCAGTACTTC. Residues: CASSLTGGPGETQYF. This chain connects TRBV5-4 to TRBJ2-5; TRBD2 matches at 8 bases. CDR1 and CDR2 from the germline V gene are SGHNT and YYREEE (reference sequence). The CDR3 spans 15 residues. V shed 1 base and J 5 bases; nucleotides not matched to a gene: 7.

This clone was found a few times. The gene calls are TRBV5-1 and TRBJ1-1, with D unclear. V was cut by 5 bases and J by 1 base, with 27 bases left in between. The germline V gene encodes CDR1 SGHRS and CDR2 YFSETQ. The CDR3 is 19 residues long. CDR3 nucleotides: TGCGCCAGCAGTCCCTCGCGCGGATCGTACTTACGGGGGAACACTGAAGCTTTCTTT. This encodes CASSPSRGSYLRGNTEAFF.

The rearrangement joins TRBV6-5 to TRBJ2-1; TRBD2 matches 8 bases. V dropped 6 bases and J dropped 14; count of bases not matched to a gene: 9. The CDR3 spans 12 residues. Germline lookup yields CDR1 MNHEY and CDR2 SVGAGI. The CDR3 loop reads CASRARGGLEFF. In nucleotides, the CDR3 is TGTGCCAGCAGGGCCCGGGGGGGCCTTGAGTTCTTC.

This sequence joins TRBV6-5 and TRBJ1-2; tentative D call: TRBD1 (5 bases). Trimming cost V 6 bases and J 3 bases, with 11 bases left between them. Germline lookup yields CDR1 MNHEY and CDR2 SVGAGI. The CDR3 spans 13 residues. The CDR3 nucleotides read TGTGCCAGCAGCCCAGGGAAGGACTATGGCTACACCTTC. Its protein product is CASSPGKDYGYTF.

This CDR3 reads CASSPPGSRTEAFF. CDR3 DNA: TGTGCCAGCTCACCTCCGGGGTCTCGCACTGAAGCTTTCTTT. The gene calls are TRBV18 and TRBJ1-1; no reliable D call. In germline, CDR1 is KGHSH, CDR2 LQKENI. CDR3 length: 14 amino acids. Trimming took off 3 bases at V and 4 bases at J, with 12 bases between the two ends.

V gene TRBV7-6 combines with J gene TRBJ2-1, with D hard to call. The germline gives CDR1 SGHVS, CDR2 FNYEAQ. V was trimmed by 1 base and J by 4 bases, leaving 11 bases between them. The CDR3 sequence is 15 residues long. In DNA, the CDR3 is TGTGCCAGCAGCTTAGGGGCGTCTATGTACAATGAGCAGTTCTTC. This sequence encodes CASSLGASMYNEQFF.

The chain is built from TRBV7-6 and TRBJ1-1, with D unclear. The germline V gene has CDR1 SGHVS and CDR2 FNYEAQ. The CDR3 sequence is 13 residues long. V was trimmed by 5 bases and J by 1 base, leaving 8 bases between them. CDR3 loop: CASSPRGNTEAFF. The CDR3 DNA is TGTGCCAGCAGCCCCAGAGGGAACACTGAAGCTTTCTTT.

The chain uses TRBV7-2 and TRBJ1-2; 7 bases agree with TRBD1. V gave up 5 bases and J gave up 3 bases; unmatched junction bases: 3. The CDR3 is made up of 13 amino acids. Germline lookup yields CDR1 SGHTA and CDR2 FQGNSA. CDR3 amino acids: CASSPDRDYGYTF. Here the CDR3 DNA reads TGTGCCAGCAGCCCCGACAGGGACTATGGCTACACCTTC.

The J gene is TRBJ2-1, the V gene TRBV5-1; TRBD1 is a possible D gene (5 bases). The germline gives CDR1 SGHRS, CDR2 YFSETQ. Trimming took 1 base from V and 4 from J, leaving 15 bases between them. This CDR3 has 16 residues. CDR3 sequence (DNA): TGCGCCAGCAGCTTGAGGGGTAGGGGAATATACAATGAGCAGTTCTTC. It codes for CASSLRGRGIYNEQFF.

The rearrangement joins TRBV7-9 to TRBJ2-7, with 7 bases fitting TRBD2. This CDR3 comprises 14 residues. Germline V gene data show CDR1 as SEHNR and CDR2 as FQNEAQ (reference sequence). The ends lost 7 bases at V and 5 bases at J; junction bases unmatched: 11. CDR3 sequence: CASTWSGGNDEQYF. The CDR3 nucleotides are TGTGCCAGCACGTGGTCGGGGGGTAATGACGAGCAGTACTTC.

The chain links TRBV27 to TRBJ1-2; D is unresolved. This CDR3 spans 14 amino acids. In germline, CDR1 is MNHEY, CDR2 SMNVEV (reference sequence). Trimming cost V 0 bases and J 0 bases, with 5 bases left between them. The CDR3 region is CASSLSAANYGYTF. CDR3 nucleotides: TGTGCCAGCAGTTTATCGGCGGCTAACTATGGCTACACCTTC.

The genes are TRBV10-3 and TRBJ1-6; TRBD1 might be the D (6 bases). The CDR3 extends over 13 amino acids. Germline V gene data show CDR1 as ENHRY and CDR2 as SYGVKD. Trimming removed 5 bases from V and 10 bases from J, with 12 bases in between. CDR3 sequence reads: CAISRDNQSPLHF. The DNA of the CDR3 is TGTGCCATCAGTCGGGACAATCAATCACCCCTCCACTTT.

The chain recombines TRBV5-8 with TRBJ1-1; possibly TRBD1 for D (5 bases). Germline CDR1 reads SGHTS; CDR2 reads YDEGEE. The CDR3 extends over 16 amino acids. Trimming took 5 bases from V and 0 from J, leaving 17 bases between them. The DNA for the CDR3 is TGTGCCAGCAGATTCTCTGGCGGGGGTATGAACACTGAAGCTTTCTTT. Amino acids: CASRFSGGGMNTEAFF.